The 18 T cell receptor beta chains below come from one sample, sequenced in a study of response to subunit inactivated influenza vaccine. TCRdb passed the RT-PCR reads through MiXCR, listing each CDR3 protein once. The table includes 610,000 or so distinct CDR3 sequences, 12% to 15% detected once. The sequencing here drew on PBMCs from blood, taken about 13 days after vaccination. These receptors all come from a man aged 45-60 years who received an inactivated influenza vaccine.

The sample holds a few counts of this clonotype. The chain joins TRBV28 to TRBJ1-5; D not resolved. The germline V gene encodes CDR1 MDHEN and CDR2 SYDVKM. The CDR3 runs 16 residues. V dropped 1 base and J dropped 3 bases, with 13 bases sitting between them. The CDR3 protein is CASSLSGPWPNQPQHF. The CDR3 DNA sequence: TGTGCCAGCAGTTTATCCGGACCCTGGCCCAATCAGCCCCAGCATTTT.

This clonotype showed up just a few times. The chain recombines TRBV5-1 with TRBJ1-1, with D perhaps TRBD1 (6 bases). The CDR3 totals 16 residues. V was shortened by 1 base and J by 1 base, with 14 bases between the two germline ends. Per germline, CDR1 SGHRS and CDR2 YFSETQ. The CDR3 reads CASSLPRGAANTEAFF. In DNA form, the CDR3 reads TGCGCCAGCAGCTTGCCCCGGGGGGCGGCGAACACTGAAGCTTTCTTT.

The chain couples TRBV5-1 to TRBJ1-5; no clear D. Trimming took 1 base from V and 7 from J, leaving 18 bases between them. The CDR3 totals 16 residues. Germline V gene sequence: CDR1 SGHRS, CDR2 YFSETQ. CDR3 DNA: TGCGCCAGCAGCTTGTGCCGGTGGTCAGTGGAGCAGCCCCAGCATTTT. This gives the protein CASSLCRWSVEQPQHF.

The chain carries TRBV27 and TRBJ2-7, with TRBD1 as a possible D gene (6 bases). Germline values: CDR1 MNHEY, CDR2 SMNVEV (reference sequence). The CDR3 extends over 13 amino acids. Trimming removed 6 bases from V and 4 bases from J, with 13 bases in between. The CDR3 DNA follows: TGTGCCAGCAGAGAACAGGGTGGATACGAGCAGTACTTC. It codes for CASREQGGYEQYF.

The V call is TRBV7-9, the J call TRBJ2-7; no clear D. Germline V CDR1 and CDR2: SEHNR, FQNEAQ (reference sequence). The CDR3 runs to 13 residues. The germline V and J ends were trimmed by 0 bases and 3 bases, with 6 bases remaining between them. DNA for the CDR3: TGTGCCAGCAGCTTAGCCGACATCTACGAGCAGTACTTC. Translated, it gives CASSLADIYEQYF.

The chain uses TRBV11-2 and TRBJ2-3, with 13 nucleotides matching TRBD2. The CDR3 is made up of 18 amino acids. V lost 5 bases and J lost 0; bases outside the gene matches: 8. Looked up from germline, CDR1 is SGHAT and CDR2 is FQNNGV. CDR3 DNA: TGTGCCAGCAGCACCTGGAGGACTAGCGGGGGTAGCACAGATACGCAGTATTTT. Its protein is CASSTWRTSGGSTDTQYF.

This chain connects TRBV10-3 to TRBJ2-7; 10 nucleotides line up with TRBD1. The CDR3 is 18 residues long. Germline loops: CDR1 ENHRY, CDR2 SYGVKD. J was trimmed by 0 bases and V by 4 bases; bases with no gene match: 12. CDR3 sequence reads: CAISASAGTGVRSYEQYF. CDR3 sequence (DNA): TGTGCCATCAGTGCGAGCGCCGGGACAGGGGTCCGCTCCTACGAGCAGTACTTC.

The rearrangement joins TRBV4-2 to TRBJ2-2; D is uncertain. The CDR3 covers 14 residues. Germline V gene sequence: CDR1 LGHNA, CDR2 YNFKEQ. Trimming shortened V by 0 bases and J by 6 bases, and 8 bases separated the two germline ends. Written as DNA, the CDR3 is TGTGCCAGCAGCCAAGATCCCAGCTCCGGGGAGCTGTTTTTT. Protein: CASSQDPSSGELFF.

This rearrangement joins TRBV5-5 to TRBJ1-1; D not resolved. There are 15 residues in the CDR3. Trimming removed 4 bases at V and 1 base at J, with 14 bases between. Looked up from germline, CDR1 is SGHKS and CDR2 is YYEKEE (reference sequence). CDR3 in amino acids: CASSPGRRENTEAFF. Here the CDR3 DNA reads TGTGCCAGCAGCCCCGGACGGAGAGAGAACACTGAAGCTTTCTTT.

The rearrangement links TRBV3-1 to TRBJ1-1; TRBD1 aligns across 8 bases. CDR1 LGHDT and CDR2 YNNKEL come from the germline V gene (reference sequence). The V and J ends lost 6 bases and 11 bases, in that order; junction bases with no gene match: 8. The CDR3 contains 12 residues. The CDR3 nucleotides are TGTGCCAGCAGGGCGACAGGGGAGGCGGCTTTCTTT. The encoded protein is CASRATGEAAFF.

This clonotype was observed a handful of times. The chain combines TRBV2 with TRBJ2-7, with D possibly being TRBD1 (6 bases). Germline CDR1 is SNHLY and CDR2 is FYNNEI. The V gene lost 7 bases and the J gene lost 7 bases, with 20 bases spanning the gap. CDR3 length: 14 amino acids. The CDR3 here is CASNLRSITGEQYF. CDR3 bases: TGTGCCAGCAATCTCAGGTCCATTACAGGGGAGCAGTACTTC.

This rearrangement joins TRBV20-1 to TRBJ1-5, with 7 nucleotides matching TRBD1. With 5 bases clipped from V and 5 bases from J, the junction kept 6 bases outside the gene matches. From germline, CDR1 is DFQATT and CDR2 SNEGSKA (reference sequence). The CDR3 consists of 13 residues. The CDR3 sequence: CSAATGVDQPQHF. The CDR3 coding sequence is TGCAGTGCTGCCACAGGGGTAGATCAGCCCCAGCATTTT.

This clonotype was counted between two and nine times. The chain links TRBV29-1 to TRBJ2-3; D ambiguous. In germline, CDR1 is SQVTM, CDR2 ANQGSEA. V dropped 0 bases and J dropped 7 bases, with 8 bases sitting between them. The CDR3 runs to 12 residues. CDR3 region: CSVEESANTQYF. In nucleotides, the CDR3 is TGCAGCGTTGAAGAGTCGGCCAATACGCAGTATTTT.

This clonotype was detected ten times or more. The V call is TRBV6-5, the J call TRBJ1-6, with D perhaps matching TRBD1 (6 bases). V was trimmed by 0 bases and J by 11 bases, leaving 14 bases between them. Germline loops: CDR1 MNHEY, CDR2 SVGAGI. The CDR3 consists of 15 residues. The CDR3: CASSYSYRVGTPLHF. CDR3 bases: TGTGCCAGCAGTTACTCGTACAGGGTGGGTACACCCCTCCACTTT.

This clonotype was detected only a few times. The chain links TRBV20-1 to TRBJ1-5; TRBD1 agrees at 10 bases. The CDR3 runs 16 residues. V was pared by 2 bases and J by 3 bases, with 7 bases of the junction left unmatched. Germline V CDR1 and CDR2: DFQATT, SNEGSKA (reference sequence). The CDR3 spells CSARKYGTGDNQPQHF. In DNA form, the CDR3 reads TGCAGTGCTAGAAAATACGGGACAGGGGACAATCAGCCCCAGCATTTT.

The J gene is TRBJ2-3, the V gene TRBV7-9; no clear D gene. The V gene lost 2 bases and the J gene lost 1 base, with 16 bases spanning the gap. There are 17 residues in the CDR3. Per the germline V gene, CDR1 is SEHNR and CDR2 is FQNEAQ (reference sequence). CDR3 protein: CASSLTSPVLGTDTQYF. CDR3 sequence (DNA): TGTGCCAGCAGCTTAACGTCCCCGGTCCTTGGCACAGATACGCAGTATTTT.

The chain links TRBV7-9 to TRBJ1-5; unclear D gene. Germline V lookup: CDR1 SEHNR, CDR2 FQNEAQ (reference sequence). The CDR3 is made up of 13 amino acids. V lost 7 bases and J lost 5, with 12 bases in between. The CDR3 sequence is CASTPAGDQPQHF. The CDR3 region has the DNA TGTGCCAGCACTCCCGCCGGAGATCAGCCCCAGCATTTT.

This clonotype was counted at least ten times. The chain combines TRBV12-3 or TRBV12-4 with TRBJ1-3; 7 bases align to TRBD1. Germline trimming cut 6 bases from V and 0 bases from J; bases unmatched to any gene: 5. This CDR3 contains 15 residues. The CDR3 DNA follows: TGTGCCAGCAGCTCTGGGACAGTCTCTGGAAACACCATATATTTT. This sequence encodes CASSSGTVSGNTIYF.